The source of this TCR beta chain is a study of blood T cell repertoires in COVID-19. A Seattle source enrolled patients during active infection and followed them longitudinally. This clone was counted only a few times. Sequence at one end of the junction differs from germline and may be a read error. Distinct nucleotide sequences in the sample also encode this CDR3. The table came from immunoSEQ multiplex PCR; TCRdb's copy has only in-frame clones and leaves some out. Among about 250,000 clones listed, 65% to 90% were seen once. The CDR3 is made up of 15 amino acids. Germline-derived CDR1 and CDR2 are KGHSH and LQKENI.

The V gene is TRBV18, the J gene TRBJ1-1; TRBD1 aligns across 8 bases. The sequencing sample was made of peripheral blood. This TCR derives from a man aged 50 to 59 with COVID-19, enrolled during active disease. CDR3 in amino acids: CASSPQTGVNTEAFF. The CDR3 DNA sequence: TGTGCCAGCTCCCCACAGACAGGGGTTAACACTGAAGCTTTCTTT. The entire variable domain, with the rest obtained from reference TRBV18 and TRBJ1-1, is as follows: NAGVMQNPRHLVRRRGQEARLRCSPMKGHSHVYWYRQLPEEGLKFMVYLQKENIIDESGMPKERFSAEFPKEGPSILRIQQVVRGDSAAYFCASSPQTGVNTEAFFGQGTRLTVV.